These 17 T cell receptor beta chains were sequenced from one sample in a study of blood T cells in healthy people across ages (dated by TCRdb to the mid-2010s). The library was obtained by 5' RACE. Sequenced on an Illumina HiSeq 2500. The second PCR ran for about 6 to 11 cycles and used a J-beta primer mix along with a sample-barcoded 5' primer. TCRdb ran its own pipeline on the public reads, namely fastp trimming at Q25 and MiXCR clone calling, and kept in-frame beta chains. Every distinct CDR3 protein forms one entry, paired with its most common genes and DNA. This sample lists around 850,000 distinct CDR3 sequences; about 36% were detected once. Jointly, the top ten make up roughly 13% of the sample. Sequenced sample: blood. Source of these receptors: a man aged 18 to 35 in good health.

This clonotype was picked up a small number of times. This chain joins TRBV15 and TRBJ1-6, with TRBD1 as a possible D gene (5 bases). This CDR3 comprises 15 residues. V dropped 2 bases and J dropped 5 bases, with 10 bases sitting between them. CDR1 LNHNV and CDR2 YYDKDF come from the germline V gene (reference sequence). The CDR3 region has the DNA TGTGCCACCAGCAGAAAAACGACAGATAATTCACCCCTCCACTTT. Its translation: CATSRKTTDNSPLHF.

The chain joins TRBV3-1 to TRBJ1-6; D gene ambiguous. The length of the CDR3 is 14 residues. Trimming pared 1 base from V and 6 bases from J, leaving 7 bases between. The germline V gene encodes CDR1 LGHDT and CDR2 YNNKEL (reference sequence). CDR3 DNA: TGTGCCAGCAGCCAAGGGTCCACTAATTCACCCCTCCACTTT. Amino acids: CASSQGSTNSPLHF.

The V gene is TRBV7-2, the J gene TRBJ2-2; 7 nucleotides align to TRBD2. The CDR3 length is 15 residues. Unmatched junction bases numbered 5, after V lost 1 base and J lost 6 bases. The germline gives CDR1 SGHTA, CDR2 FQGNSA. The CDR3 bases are TGTGCCAGCAGCTTAGGGGGAGGGCTGGCCGGGGAGCTGTTTTTT. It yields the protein CASSLGGGLAGELFF.

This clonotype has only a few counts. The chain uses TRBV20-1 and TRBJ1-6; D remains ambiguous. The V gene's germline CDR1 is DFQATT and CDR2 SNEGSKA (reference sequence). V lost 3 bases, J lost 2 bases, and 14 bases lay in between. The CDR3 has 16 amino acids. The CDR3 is CSASAVRVAYNSPLHF. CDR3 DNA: TGCAGTGCTAGTGCGGTAAGGGTGGCCTATAATTCACCCCTCCACTTT.

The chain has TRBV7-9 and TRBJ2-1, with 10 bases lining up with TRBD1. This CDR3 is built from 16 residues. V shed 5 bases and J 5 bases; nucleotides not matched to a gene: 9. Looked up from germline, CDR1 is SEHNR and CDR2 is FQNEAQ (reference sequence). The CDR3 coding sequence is TGTGCCAGCAGCACTCGAGGGACAGGGGAAAACAATGAGCAGTTCTTC. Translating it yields CASSTRGTGENNEQFF.

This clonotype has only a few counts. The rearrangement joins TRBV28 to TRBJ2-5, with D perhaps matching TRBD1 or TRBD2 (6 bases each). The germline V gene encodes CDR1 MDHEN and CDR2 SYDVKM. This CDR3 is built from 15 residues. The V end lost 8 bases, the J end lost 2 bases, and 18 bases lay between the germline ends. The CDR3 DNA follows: TGTGCCAGCTCCCCTTATGTAGGGGGGCAAGAGACCCAGTACTTC. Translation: CASSPYVGGQETQYF.

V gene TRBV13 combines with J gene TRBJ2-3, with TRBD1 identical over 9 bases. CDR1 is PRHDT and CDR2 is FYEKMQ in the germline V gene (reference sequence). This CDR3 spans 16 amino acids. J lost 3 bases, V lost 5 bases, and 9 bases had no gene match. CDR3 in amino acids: CASSPPGTGYTDTQYF. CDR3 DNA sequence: TGTGCCAGCAGCCCTCCCGGGACAGGGTATACAGATACGCAGTATTTT.

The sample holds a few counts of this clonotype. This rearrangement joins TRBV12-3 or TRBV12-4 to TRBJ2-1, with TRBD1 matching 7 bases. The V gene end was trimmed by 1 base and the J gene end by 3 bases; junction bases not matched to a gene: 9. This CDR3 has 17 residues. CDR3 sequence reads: CASSLVSGGGIYNEQFF. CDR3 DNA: TGTGCCAGCAGTTTAGTCTCAGGGGGTGGTATCTACAATGAGCAGTTCTTC.

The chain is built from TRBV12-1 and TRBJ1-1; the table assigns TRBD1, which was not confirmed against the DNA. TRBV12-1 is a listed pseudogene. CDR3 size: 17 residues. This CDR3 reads CASSQLHHRRGGTEAFF. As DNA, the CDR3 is TGTGCCAGCAGCCAGCTACACCACCGAAGGGGTGGCACTGAAGCTTTCTTT.

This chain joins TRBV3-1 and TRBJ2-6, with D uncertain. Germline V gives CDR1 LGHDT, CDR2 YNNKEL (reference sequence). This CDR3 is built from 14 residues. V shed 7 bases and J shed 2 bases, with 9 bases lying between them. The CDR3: CASTRRAGANVLTF. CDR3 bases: TGTGCCAGCACCCGACGGGCTGGGGCCAACGTCCTGACTTTC.

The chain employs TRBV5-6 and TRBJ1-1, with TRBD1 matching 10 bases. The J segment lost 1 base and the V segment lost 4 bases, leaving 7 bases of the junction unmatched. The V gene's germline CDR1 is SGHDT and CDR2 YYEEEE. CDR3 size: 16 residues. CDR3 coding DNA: TGTGCCAGCAGCGTAGACAGGGGGCGATGGAACACTGAAGCTTTCTTT. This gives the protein CASSVDRGRWNTEAFF. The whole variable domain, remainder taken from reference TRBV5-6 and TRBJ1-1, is DAGVTQSPTHLIKTRGQQVTLRCSPKSGHDTVSWYQQALGQGPQFIFQYYEEEERQRGNFPDRFSGHQFPNYSSELNVNALLLGDSALYLCASSVDRGRWNTEAFFGQGTRLTVV.

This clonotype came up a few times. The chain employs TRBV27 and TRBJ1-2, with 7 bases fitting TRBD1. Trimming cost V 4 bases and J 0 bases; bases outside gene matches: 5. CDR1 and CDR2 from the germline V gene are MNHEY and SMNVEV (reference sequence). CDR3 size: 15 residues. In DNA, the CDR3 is TGTGCCAGCAGTTCGAGGGGGCTGGCTAACTATGGCTACACCTTC. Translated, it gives CASSSRGLANYGYTF.

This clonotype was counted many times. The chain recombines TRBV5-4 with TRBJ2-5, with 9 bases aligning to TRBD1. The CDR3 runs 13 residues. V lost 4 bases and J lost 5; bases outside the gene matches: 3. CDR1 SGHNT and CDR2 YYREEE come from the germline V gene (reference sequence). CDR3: CASSAGQGETQYF. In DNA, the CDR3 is TGTGCCAGCAGCGCGGGACAGGGTGAGACCCAGTACTTC.

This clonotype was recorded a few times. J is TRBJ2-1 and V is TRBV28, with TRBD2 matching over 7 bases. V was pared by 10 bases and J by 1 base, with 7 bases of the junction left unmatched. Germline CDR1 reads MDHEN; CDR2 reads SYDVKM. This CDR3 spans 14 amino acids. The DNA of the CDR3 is TGTGCCACCCTGGTGGGGGGGTCCTACAATGAGCAGTTCTTC. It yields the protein CATLVGGSYNEQFF. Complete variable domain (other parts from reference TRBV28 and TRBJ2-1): DVKVTQSSRYLVKRTGEKVFLECVQDMDHENMFWYRQDPGLGLRLIYFSYDVKMKEKGDIPEGYSVSREKKERFSLILESASTNQTSMYLCATLVGGSYNEQFFGPGTRLTVL.

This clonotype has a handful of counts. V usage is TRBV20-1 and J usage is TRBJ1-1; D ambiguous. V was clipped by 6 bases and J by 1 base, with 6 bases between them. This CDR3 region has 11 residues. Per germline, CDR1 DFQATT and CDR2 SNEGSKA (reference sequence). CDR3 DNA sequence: TGCAGTGCGGCCGAGAACACTGAAGCTTTCTTT. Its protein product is CSAAENTEAFF.

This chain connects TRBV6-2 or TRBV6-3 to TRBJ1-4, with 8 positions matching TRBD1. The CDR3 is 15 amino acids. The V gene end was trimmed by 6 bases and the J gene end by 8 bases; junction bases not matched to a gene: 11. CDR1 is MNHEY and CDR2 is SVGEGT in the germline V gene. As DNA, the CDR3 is TGTGCCAGCAGAGTCACCGGACAGGGTGTCGAAAAACTGTTTTTT. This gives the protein CASRVTGQGVEKLFF.

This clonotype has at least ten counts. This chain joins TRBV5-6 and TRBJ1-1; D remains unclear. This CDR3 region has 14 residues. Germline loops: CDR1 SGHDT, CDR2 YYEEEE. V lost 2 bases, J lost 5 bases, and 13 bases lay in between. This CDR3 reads CASSFQAYGTEAFF. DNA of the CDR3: TGTGCCAGCAGCTTTCAGGCATATGGAACTGAAGCTTTCTTT.